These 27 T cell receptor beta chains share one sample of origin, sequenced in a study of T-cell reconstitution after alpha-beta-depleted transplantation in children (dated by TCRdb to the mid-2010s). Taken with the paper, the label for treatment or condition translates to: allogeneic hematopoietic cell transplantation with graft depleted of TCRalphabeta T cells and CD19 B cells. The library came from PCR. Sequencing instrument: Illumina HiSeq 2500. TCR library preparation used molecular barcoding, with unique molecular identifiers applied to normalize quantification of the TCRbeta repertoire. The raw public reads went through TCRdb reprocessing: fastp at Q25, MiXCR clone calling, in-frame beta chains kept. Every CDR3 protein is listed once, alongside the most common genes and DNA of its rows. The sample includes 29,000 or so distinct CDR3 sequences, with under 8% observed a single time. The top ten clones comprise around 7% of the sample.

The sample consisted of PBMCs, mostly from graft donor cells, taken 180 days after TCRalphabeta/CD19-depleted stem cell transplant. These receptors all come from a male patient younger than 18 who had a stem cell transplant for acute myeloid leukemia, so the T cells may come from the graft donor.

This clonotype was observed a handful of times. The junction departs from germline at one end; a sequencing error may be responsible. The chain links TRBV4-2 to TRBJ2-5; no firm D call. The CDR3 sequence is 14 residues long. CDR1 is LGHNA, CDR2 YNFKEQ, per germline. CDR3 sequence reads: CAISPGPPQETQYF. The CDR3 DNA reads TGTGCCATCAGCCCCGGGCCCCCCCAAGAGACCCAGTACTTC.

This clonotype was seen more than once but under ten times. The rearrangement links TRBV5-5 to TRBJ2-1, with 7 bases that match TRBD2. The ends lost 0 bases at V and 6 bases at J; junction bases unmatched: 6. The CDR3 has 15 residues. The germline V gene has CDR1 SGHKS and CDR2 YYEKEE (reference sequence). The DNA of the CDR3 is TGTGCCAGCAGCTTGGGCGGGAGTTCTTTCAATGAGCAGTTCTTC. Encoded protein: CASSLGGSSFNEQFF.

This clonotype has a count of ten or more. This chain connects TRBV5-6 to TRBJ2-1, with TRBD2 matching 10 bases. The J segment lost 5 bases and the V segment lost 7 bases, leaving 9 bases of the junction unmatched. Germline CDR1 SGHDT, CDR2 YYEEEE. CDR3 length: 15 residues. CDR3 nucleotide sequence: TGTGCCAGCTGCCGGCTAGCGGGAGTAAACAATGAGCAGTTCTTC. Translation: CASCRLAGVNNEQFF.

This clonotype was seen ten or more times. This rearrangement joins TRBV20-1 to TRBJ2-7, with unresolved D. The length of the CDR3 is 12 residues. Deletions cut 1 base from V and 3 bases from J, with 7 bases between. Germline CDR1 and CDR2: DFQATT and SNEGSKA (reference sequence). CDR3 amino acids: CSARVSGYEQYF. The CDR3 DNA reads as TGCAGTGCTAGAGTATCCGGCTACGAGCAGTACTTC.

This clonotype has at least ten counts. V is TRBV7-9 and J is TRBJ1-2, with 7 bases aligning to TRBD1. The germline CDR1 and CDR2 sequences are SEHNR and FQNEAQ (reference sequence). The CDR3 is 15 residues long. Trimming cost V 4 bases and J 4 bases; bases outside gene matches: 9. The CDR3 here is CASSYPTGHPYGYTF. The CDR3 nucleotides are TGTGCCAGCAGCTATCCGACAGGGCACCCCTATGGCTACACCTTC.

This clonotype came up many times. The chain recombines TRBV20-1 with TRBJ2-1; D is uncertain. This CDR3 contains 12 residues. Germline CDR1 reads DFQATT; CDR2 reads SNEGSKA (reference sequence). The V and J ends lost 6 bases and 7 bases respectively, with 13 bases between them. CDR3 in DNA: TGCAGTGCCTACCGTCTGGGGAATGAGCAGTTCTTC. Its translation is CSAYRLGNEQFF.

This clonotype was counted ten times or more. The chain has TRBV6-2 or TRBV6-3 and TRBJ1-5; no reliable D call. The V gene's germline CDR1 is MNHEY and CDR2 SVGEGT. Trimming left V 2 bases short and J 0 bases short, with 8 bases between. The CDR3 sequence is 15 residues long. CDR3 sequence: CASSYGSHSNQPQHF. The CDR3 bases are TGTGCCAGCAGTTACGGGAGCCATAGCAATCAGCCCCAGCATTTT.

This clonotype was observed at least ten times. The CDR3 region is CASSGTGTPYQETQYF. In DNA, the CDR3 is TGTGCCAGCAGCGGCACCGGGACCCCGTACCAAGAGACCCAGTACTTC. The rearrangement links TRBV28 to TRBJ2-5; D is possibly TRBD1 or TRBD2 (5 bases each). Per the germline V gene, CDR1 is MDHEN and CDR2 is SYDVKM. This CDR3 has 16 amino acids. Trimming stripped 6 bases from V and 0 bases from J, with 17 bases between.

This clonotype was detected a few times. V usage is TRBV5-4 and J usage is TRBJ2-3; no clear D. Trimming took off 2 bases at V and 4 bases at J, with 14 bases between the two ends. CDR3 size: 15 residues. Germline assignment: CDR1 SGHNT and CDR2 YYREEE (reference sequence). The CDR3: CASSLMSGLADTQYF. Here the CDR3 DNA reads TGTGCCAGCAGCTTAATGAGTGGCTTGGCAGATACGCAGTATTTT.

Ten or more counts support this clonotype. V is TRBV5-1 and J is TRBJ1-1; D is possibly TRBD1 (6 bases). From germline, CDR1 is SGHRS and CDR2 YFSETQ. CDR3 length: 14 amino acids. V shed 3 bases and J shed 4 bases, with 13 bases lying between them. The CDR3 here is CASSWARGATEAFF. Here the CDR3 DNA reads TGCGCCAGCAGCTGGGCTAGGGGGGCCACTGAAGCTTTCTTT.

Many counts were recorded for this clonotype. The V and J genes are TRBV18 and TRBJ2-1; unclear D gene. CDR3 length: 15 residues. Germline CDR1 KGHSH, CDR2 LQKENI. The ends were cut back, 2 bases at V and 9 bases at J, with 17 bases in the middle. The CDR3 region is CASSPSDSPGGEQFF. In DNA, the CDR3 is TGTGCCAGCTCACCAAGTGACTCCCCGGGTGGTGAGCAGTTCTTC.

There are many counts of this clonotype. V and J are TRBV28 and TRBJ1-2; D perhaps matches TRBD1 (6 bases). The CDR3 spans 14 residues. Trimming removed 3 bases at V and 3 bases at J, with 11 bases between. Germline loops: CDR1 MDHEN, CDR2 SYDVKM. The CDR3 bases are TGTGCCAGCAGTTTGGCGGGACAATACTATGGCTACACCTTC. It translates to CASSLAGQYYGYTF.

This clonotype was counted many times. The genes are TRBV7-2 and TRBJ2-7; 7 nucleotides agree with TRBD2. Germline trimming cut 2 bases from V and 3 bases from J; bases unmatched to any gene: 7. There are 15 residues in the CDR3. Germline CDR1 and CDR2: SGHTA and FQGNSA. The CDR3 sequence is CASSLQLAARYEQYF. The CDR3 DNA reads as TGTGCCAGCAGCTTACAGCTAGCGGCTCGCTACGAGCAGTACTTC.

The CDR3 DNA reads TGCGCCAGCAGTGGGGGTAGCGGGGGCCGGTACAATGAGCAGTTCTTC. Its translation is CASSGGSGGRYNEQFF. The chain recombines TRBV10-1 with TRBJ2-1; TRBD2 matches at 9 bases. Germline V gene lookup returns CDR1 WNHNN and CDR2 SYGVQD (reference sequence). The CDR3 runs 16 residues. Germline trimming cut 4 bases from V and 4 bases from J; bases unmatched to any gene: 8.

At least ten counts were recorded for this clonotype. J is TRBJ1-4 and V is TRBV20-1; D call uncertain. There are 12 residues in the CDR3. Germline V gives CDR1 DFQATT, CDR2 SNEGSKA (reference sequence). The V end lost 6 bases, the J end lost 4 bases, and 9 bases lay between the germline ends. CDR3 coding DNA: TGCAGTGCGCAGCCCGATAATGAAAAACTGTTTTTT. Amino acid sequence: CSAQPDNEKLFF.

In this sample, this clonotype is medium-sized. CDR3 sequence reads: CAIRQGAGDTQYF. Here the CDR3 DNA reads TGTGCCATCCGGCAGGGGGCGGGCGATACGCAGTATTTT. This chain connects TRBV10-3 to TRBJ2-3, with 8 bases that match TRBD1. The J segment lost 6 bases and the V segment lost 8 bases, leaving 7 bases of the junction unmatched. The CDR3 spans 13 residues. Germline CDR1 and CDR2: ENHRY and SYGVKD.

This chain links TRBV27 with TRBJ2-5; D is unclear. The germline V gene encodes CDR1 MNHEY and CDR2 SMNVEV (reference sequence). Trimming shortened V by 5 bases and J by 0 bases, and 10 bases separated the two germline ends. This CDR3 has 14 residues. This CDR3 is CASSPQIYQETQYF. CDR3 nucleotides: TGTGCCAGCAGTCCCCAGATTTACCAAGAGACCCAGTACTTC.

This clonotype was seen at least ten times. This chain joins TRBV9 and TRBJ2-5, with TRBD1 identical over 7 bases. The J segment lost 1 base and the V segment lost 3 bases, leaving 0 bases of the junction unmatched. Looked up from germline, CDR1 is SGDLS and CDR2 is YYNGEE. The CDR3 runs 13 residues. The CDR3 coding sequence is TGTGCCAGCAGCGACAGGGGCCAAGAGACCCAGTACTTC. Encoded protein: CASSDRGQETQYF.

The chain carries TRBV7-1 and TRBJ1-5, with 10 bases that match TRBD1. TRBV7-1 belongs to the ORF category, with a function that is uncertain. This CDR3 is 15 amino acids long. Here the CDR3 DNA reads TGTGGGAGCAGCTCTGGGACAGGGGCCAATCAGCCCCAGCATTTT. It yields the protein CGSSSGTGANQPQHF.

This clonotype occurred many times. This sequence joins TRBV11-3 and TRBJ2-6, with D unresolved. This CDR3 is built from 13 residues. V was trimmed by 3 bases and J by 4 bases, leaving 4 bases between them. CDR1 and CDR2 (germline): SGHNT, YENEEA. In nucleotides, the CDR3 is TGTGCCAGCAGCTTTAGGGGGGCCAACGTCCTGACTTTC. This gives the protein CASSFRGANVLTF.

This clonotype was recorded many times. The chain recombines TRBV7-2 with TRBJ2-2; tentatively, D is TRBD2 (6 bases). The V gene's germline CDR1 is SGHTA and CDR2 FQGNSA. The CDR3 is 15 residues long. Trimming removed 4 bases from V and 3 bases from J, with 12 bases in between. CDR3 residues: CASSSSSVYTGELFF. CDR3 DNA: TGTGCCAGCAGCTCATCTAGCGTTTACACCGGGGAGCTGTTTTTT. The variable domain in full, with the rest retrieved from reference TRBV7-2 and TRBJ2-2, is GAGVSQSPSNKVTEKGKDVELRCDPISGHTALYWYRQSLGQGLEFLIYFQGNSAPDKSGLPSDRFSAERTGGSVSTLTIQRTQQEDSAVYLCASSSSSVYTGELFFGEGSRLTVL.

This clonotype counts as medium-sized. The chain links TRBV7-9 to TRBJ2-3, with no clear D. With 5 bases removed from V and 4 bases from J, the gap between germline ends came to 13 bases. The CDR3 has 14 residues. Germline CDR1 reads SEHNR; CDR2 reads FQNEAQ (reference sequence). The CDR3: CASSPPIGADTQYF. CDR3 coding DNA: TGTGCCAGCAGCCCGCCCATTGGGGCAGATACGCAGTATTTT.

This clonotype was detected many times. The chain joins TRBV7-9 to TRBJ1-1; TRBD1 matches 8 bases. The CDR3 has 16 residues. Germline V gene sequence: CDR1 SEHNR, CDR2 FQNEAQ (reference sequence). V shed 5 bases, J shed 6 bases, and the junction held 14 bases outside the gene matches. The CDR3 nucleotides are TGTGCCAGCAGCCCGAACCCAGGGGGCGGAGTGGCTGAAGCTTTCTTT. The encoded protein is CASSPNPGGGVAEAFF.

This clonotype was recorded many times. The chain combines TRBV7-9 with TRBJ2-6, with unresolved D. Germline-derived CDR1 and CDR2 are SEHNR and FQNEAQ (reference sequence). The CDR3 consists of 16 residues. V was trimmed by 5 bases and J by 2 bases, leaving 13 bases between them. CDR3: CASSASAWAGANVLTF. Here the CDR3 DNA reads TGTGCCAGCAGCGCCTCGGCCTGGGCTGGGGCCAACGTCCTGACTTTC.

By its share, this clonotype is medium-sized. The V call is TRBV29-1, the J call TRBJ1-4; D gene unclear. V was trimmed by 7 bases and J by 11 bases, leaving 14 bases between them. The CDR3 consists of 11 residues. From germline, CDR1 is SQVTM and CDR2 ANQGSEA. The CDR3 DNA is TGCAGCGCTTTTAATAGGGAGAAACTGTTTTTT. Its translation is CSAFNREKLFF. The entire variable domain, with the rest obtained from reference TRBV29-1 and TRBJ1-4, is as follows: SAVISQKPSRDICQRGTSLTIQCQVDSQVTMMFWYRQQPGQSLTLIATANQGSEATYESGFVIDKFPISRPNLTFSTLTVSNMSPEDSSIYLCSAFNREKLFFGSGTQLSVL.

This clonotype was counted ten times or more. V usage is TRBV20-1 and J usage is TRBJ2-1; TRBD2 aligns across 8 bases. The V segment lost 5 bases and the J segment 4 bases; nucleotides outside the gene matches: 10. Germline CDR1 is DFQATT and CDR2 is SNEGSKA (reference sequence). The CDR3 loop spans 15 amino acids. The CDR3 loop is CSAPPLAGAYNEQFF. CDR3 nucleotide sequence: TGCAGTGCTCCCCCTCTAGCGGGCGCGTACAATGAGCAGTTCTTC.

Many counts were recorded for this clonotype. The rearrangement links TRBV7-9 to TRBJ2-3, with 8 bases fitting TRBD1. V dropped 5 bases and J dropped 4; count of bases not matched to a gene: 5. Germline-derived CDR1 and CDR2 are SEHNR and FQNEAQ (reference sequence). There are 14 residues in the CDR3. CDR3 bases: TGTGCCAGCAGCCTAGGGGACAGGCCAGATACGCAGTATTTT. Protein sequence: CASSLGDRPDTQYF.